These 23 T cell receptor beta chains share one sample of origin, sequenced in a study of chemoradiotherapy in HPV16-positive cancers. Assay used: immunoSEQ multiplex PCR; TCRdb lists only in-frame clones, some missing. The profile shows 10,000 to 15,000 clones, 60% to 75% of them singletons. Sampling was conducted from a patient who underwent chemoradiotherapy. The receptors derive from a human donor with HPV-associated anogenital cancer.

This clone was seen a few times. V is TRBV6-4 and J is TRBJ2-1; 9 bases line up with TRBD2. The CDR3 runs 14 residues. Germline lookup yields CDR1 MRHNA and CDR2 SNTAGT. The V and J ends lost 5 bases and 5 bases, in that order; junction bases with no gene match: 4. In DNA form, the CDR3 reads TGTGCCAGCAGTAAGGGACTAGCCCACAATGAGCAGTTCTTC. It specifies CASSKGLAHNEQFF.

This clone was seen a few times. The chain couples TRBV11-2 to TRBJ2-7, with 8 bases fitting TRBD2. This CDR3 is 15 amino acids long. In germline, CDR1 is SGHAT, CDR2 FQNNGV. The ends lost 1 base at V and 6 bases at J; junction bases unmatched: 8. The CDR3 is CASSLAGLDVPEQYF. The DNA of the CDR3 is TGTGCCAGCAGCTTAGCGGGACTAGATGTCCCCGAGCAGTACTTC.

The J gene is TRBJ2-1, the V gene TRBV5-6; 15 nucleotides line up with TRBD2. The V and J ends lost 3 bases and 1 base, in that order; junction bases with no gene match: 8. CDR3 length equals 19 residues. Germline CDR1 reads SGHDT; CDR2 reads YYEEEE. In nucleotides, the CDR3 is TGTGCCAGCAGCTATGGACTAGCGGGAGGGCCAGGTTCCTACAATGAGCAGTTCTTC. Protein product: CASSYGLAGGPGSYNEQFF. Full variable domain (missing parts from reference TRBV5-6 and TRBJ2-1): DAGVTQSPTHLIKTRGQQVTLRCSPKSGHDTVSWYQQALGQGPQFIFQYYEEEERQRGNFPDRFSGHQFPNYSSELNVNALLLGDSALYLCASSYGLAGGPGSYNEQFFGPGTRLTVL.

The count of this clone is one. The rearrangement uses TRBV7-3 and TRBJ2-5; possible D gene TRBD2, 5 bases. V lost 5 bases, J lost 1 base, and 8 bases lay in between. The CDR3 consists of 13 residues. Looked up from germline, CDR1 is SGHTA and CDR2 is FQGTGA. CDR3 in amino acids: CASSQGSQETQYF. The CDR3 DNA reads TGTGCCAGCAGCCAAGGGAGCCAAGAGACCCAGTACTTC.

CDR3 DNA sequence: TGTGCCACCAGCACCTTAGCGGGGGCCTCCTACAATGAGCAGTTCTTC. This gives the protein CATSTLAGASYNEQFF. V gene TRBV15 combines with J gene TRBJ2-1, with 9 positions matching TRBD2. J gave up 0 bases and V 4 bases, and 4 bases lay outside the gene matches. CDR1 and CDR2 (germline): LNHNV, YYDKDF (reference sequence). The CDR3 runs to 16 residues.

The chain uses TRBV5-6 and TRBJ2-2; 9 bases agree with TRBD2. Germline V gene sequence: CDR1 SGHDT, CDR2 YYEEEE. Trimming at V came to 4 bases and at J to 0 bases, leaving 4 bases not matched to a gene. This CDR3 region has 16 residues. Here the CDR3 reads CASSRGLATNTGELFF. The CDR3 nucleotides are TGTGCCAGCAGCAGGGGACTAGCTACGAACACCGGGGAGCTGTTTTTT. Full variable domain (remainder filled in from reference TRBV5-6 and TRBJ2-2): DAGVTQSPTHLIKTRGQQVTLRCSPKSGHDTVSWYQQALGQGPQFIFQYYEEEERQRGNFPDRFSGHQFPNYSSELNVNALLLGDSALYLCASSRGLATNTGELFFGEGSRLTVL.

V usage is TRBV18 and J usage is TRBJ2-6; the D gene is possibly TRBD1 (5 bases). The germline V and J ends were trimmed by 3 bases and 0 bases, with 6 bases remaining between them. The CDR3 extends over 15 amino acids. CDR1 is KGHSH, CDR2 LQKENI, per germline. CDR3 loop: CASSPGHSGANVLTF. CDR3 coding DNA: TGTGCCAGCTCACCTGGACACTCTGGGGCCAACGTCCTGACTTTC.

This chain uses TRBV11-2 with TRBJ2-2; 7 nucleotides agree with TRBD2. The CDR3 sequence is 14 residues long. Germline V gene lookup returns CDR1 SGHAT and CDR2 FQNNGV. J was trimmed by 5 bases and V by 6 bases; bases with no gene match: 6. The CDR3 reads CASRTGSGTGELFF. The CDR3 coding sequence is TGTGCCAGCAGAACCGGTAGCGGGACCGGGGAGCTGTTTTTT.

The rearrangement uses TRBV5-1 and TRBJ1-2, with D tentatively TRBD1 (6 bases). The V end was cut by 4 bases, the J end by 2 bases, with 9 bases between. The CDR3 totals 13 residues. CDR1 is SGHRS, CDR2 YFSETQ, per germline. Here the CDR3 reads CASSETGNYGYTF. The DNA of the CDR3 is TGCGCCAGCAGCGAGACAGGCAACTATGGCTACACCTTC.

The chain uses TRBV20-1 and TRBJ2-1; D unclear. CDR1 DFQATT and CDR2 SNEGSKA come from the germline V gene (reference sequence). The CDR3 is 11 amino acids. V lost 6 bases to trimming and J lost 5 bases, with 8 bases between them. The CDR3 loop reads CSAQRHNEQFF. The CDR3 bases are TGCAGTGCCCAGCGCCACAATGAGCAGTTCTTC.

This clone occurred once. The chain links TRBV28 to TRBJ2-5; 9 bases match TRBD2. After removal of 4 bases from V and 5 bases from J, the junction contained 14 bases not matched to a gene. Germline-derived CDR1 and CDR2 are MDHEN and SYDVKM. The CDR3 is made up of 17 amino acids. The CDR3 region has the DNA TGTGCCAGCAGTTCTGTATCCGGGACTAGCTATACGGAGACCCAGTACTTC. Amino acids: CASSSVSGTSYTETQYF.

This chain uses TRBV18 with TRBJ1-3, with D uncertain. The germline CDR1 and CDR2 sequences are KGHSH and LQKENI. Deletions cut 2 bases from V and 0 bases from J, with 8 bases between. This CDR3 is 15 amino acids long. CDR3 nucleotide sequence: TGTGCCAGCTCACCAAATCCCCGCTCTGGAAACACCATATATTTT. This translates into CASSPNPRSGNTIYF.

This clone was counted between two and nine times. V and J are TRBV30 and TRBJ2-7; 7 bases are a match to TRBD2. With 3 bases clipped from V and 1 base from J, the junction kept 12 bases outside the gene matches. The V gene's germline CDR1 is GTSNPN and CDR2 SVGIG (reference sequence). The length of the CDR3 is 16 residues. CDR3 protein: CAWRGGRGAISYEQYF. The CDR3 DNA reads TGTGCCTGGAGAGGCGGGAGAGGGGCTATATCCTACGAGCAGTACTTC.

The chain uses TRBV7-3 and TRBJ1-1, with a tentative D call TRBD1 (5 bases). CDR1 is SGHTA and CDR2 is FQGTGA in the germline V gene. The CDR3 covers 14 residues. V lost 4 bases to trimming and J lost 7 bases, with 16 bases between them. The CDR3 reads CASSSSHGRGEAFF. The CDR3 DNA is TGTGCCAGCAGCTCCAGTCACGGTAGGGGTGAAGCTTTCTTT.

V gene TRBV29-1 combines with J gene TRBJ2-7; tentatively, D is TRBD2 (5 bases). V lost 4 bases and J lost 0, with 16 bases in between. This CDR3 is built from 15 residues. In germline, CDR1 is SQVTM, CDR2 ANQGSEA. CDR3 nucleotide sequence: TGCAGCGTTGTGCGGGCACTTACAGCCTCCTACGAGCAGTACTTC. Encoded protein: CSVVRALTASYEQYF.

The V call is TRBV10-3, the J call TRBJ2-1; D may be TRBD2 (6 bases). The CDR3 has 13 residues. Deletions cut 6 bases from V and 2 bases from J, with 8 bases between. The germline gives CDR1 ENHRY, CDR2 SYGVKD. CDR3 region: CAIRPSAYNEQFF. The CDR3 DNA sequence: TGTGCCATCAGACCTAGCGCCTACAATGAGCAGTTCTTC.

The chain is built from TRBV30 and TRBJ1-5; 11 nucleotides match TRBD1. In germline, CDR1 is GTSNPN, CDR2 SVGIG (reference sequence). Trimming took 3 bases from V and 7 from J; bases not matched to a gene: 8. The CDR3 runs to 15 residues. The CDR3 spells CAWREGTGGRQPQHF. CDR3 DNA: TGTGCCTGGAGGGAAGGGACAGGGGGAAGGCAGCCCCAGCATTTT.

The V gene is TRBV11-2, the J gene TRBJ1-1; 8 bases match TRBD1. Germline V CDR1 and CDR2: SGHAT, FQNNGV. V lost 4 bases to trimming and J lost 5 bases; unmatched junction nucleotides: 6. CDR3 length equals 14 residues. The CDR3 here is CASSSRDRNTEAFF. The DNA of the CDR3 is TGTGCCAGCAGCTCCCGGGACAGGAATACTGAAGCTTTCTTT.

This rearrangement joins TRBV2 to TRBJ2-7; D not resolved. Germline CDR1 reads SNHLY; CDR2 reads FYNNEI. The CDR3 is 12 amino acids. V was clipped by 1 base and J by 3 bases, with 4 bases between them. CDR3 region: CASSEELYEQYF. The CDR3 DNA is TGTGCCAGCAGTGAAGAACTCTACGAGCAGTACTTC.

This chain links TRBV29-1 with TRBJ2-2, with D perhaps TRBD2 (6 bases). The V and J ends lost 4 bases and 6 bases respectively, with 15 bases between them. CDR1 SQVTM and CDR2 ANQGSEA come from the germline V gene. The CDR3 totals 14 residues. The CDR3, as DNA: TGCAGCGTTGCTGTACTAGCTTTTGCCGGGGAGCTGTTTTTT. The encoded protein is CSVAVLAFAGELFF.

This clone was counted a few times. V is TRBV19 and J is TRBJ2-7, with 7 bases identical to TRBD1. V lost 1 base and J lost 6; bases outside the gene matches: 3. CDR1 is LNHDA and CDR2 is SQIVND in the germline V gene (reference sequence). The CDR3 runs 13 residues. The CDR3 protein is CASSIGAGGEQYF. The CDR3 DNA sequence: TGTGCCAGTAGTATAGGTGCAGGGGGCGAGCAGTACTTC.

CDR3 residues: CSVDVLTYNEQFF. The CDR3 bases are TGCAGCGTTGACGTTCTTACGTACAATGAGCAGTTCTTC. This sequence joins TRBV29-1 and TRBJ2-1, with D hard to call. The germline V and J ends were trimmed by 3 bases and 4 bases, with 10 bases remaining between them. The CDR3 length is 13 residues. The germline V gene encodes CDR1 SQVTM and CDR2 ANQGSEA.

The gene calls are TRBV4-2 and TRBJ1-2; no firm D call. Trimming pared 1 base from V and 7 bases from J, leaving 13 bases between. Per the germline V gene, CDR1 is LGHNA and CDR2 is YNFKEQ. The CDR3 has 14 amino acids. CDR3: CASSQAQSTSGYTF. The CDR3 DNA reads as TGTGCCAGCAGCCAAGCACAGAGCACCAGTGGCTACACCTTC.